Following are 28 T cell receptor beta chains from one sample sequenced in a study of response to subunit inactivated influenza vaccine. TCRdb independently ran MiXCR on the RT-PCR reads; one entry per CDR3 protein. The sample shows more than 550,000 distinct CDR3 sequences, about 12% of them seen only once. Here the sequenced sample was PBMCs from blood, taken on the day of vaccination. The receptor set was obtained from a man over 45 who received an inactivated influenza vaccine.

This chain joins TRBV11-2 and TRBJ2-5; 7 bases fit TRBD1. J lost 7 bases, V lost 5 bases, and 13 bases had no gene match. There are 15 residues in the CDR3. Germline V gene sequence: CDR1 SGHAT, CDR2 FQNNGV. The CDR3 is CASSQTGFSYGTQYF. The CDR3 DNA reads as TGTGCCAGCAGCCAGACAGGGTTTTCTTACGGGACCCAGTACTTC.

This clonotype has a handful of counts. The V gene is TRBV3-1, the J gene TRBJ1-1; the D gene is possibly TRBD1 (5 bases). This CDR3 has 14 amino acids. V was shortened by 1 base and J by 5 bases, with 11 bases between the two germline ends. Germline V gives CDR1 LGHDT, CDR2 YNNKEL (reference sequence). The CDR3 is CASSQAQGGTEAFF. For the CDR3, the DNA is TGTGCCAGCAGCCAAGCCCAGGGTGGGACTGAAGCTTTCTTT.

This clonotype was detected many times. The chain carries TRBV12-3 or TRBV12-4 and TRBJ1-5, with D unclear. The V and J ends lost 3 bases and 3 bases respectively, with 12 bases between them. This CDR3 is built from 15 residues. CDR3 bases: TGTGCCAGCAGTTTCGTCTCCGGGAACAATCAGCCCCAGCATTTT. This codes for CASSFVSGNNQPQHF.

The chain employs TRBV7-2 and TRBJ1-2; D might be TRBD1 (5 bases). The V end was cut by 5 bases, the J end by 4 bases, with 14 bases between. The CDR3 spans 14 residues. Germline CDR1 is SGHTA and CDR2 is FQGNSA. Written as DNA, the CDR3 is TGTGCCAGCAGCCTCCGAGGGACGGTCTATGGCTACACCTTC. This sequence encodes CASSLRGTVYGYTF.

The sample holds a few counts of this clonotype. V is TRBV5-1 and J is TRBJ2-3, with TRBD1 as a possible D gene (6 bases). The V end lost 5 bases, the J end lost 4 bases, and 17 bases lay between the germline ends. The CDR3 consists of 15 residues. The germline CDR1 and CDR2 sequences are SGHRS and YFSETQ. The CDR3 here is CASRPGHYGADTQYF. The CDR3, as DNA: TGCGCCAGCAGACCGGGACATTACGGCGCAGATACGCAGTATTTT.

Only a few counts were recorded for this clonotype. This chain uses TRBV5-1 with TRBJ2-5; D is possibly TRBD2 (5 bases). V gave up 4 bases and J gave up 4 bases, with 17 bases separating them. Germline V lookup: CDR1 SGHRS, CDR2 YFSETQ. CDR3 length: 15 residues. CDR3 sequence reads: CASSPLDFEGETQYF. The CDR3 region has the DNA TGCGCCAGCAGCCCGCTGGACTTCGAGGGAGAGACCCAGTACTTC.

This chain connects TRBV20-1 to TRBJ2-3; TRBD2 agrees at 9 bases. Per the germline V gene, CDR1 is DFQATT and CDR2 is SNEGSKA (reference sequence). The CDR3 covers 17 residues. V trimming: 3 bases; J trimming: 0 bases; junction bases outside the gene matches: 10. The CDR3, as DNA: TGCAGTGCTAGTGCTGGCGGGACTAGCCGAAGCACAGATACGCAGTATTTT. Its protein product is CSASAGGTSRSTDTQYF.

In DNA form, the CDR3 reads TGCGCCAGCAAACTAGCGGGAGGCTCCTACAATGAGCAGTTCTTC. It is translated as CASKLAGGSYNEQFF. The chain is built from TRBV5-1 and TRBJ2-1; 12 bases line up with TRBD2. This CDR3 spans 15 amino acids. V lost 6 bases to trimming and J lost 0 bases; unmatched junction nucleotides: 1. CDR1 and CDR2 (germline): SGHRS, YFSETQ.

The gene calls are TRBV3-1 and TRBJ1-2; D remains unclear. CDR1 and CDR2 from the germline V gene are LGHDT and YNNKEL (reference sequence). V was shortened by 0 bases and J by 1 base, with 6 bases between the two germline ends. The CDR3 extends over 14 amino acids. The CDR3 DNA reads TGTGCCAGCAGCCAAGAGGGCATTAACTATGGCTACACCTTC. Its translation: CASSQEGINYGYTF.

This clonotype was counted ten times or more. The chain employs TRBV9 and TRBJ2-1; D is possibly TRBD1 (5 bases). The CDR3 loop spans 15 amino acids. Germline V gene data show CDR1 as SGDLS and CDR2 as YYNGEE. The V gene lost 2 bases and the J gene lost 0 bases, with 9 bases spanning the gap. CDR3 nucleotide sequence: TGTGCCAGCAGCGTTGGGGCGGTCTCCTACAATGAGCAGTTCTTC. It encodes CASSVGAVSYNEQFF.

This clonotype occurred many times. The J gene is TRBJ2-3, the V gene TRBV5-1; 9 bases match TRBD1. There are 16 residues in the CDR3. J gave up 1 base and V 3 bases, and 6 bases lay outside the gene matches. Germline values: CDR1 SGHRS, CDR2 YFSETQ. The CDR3 region is CASSWGTGGGTDTQYF. DNA of the CDR3: TGCGCCAGCAGCTGGGGAACAGGGGGCGGCACAGATACGCAGTATTTT.

J is TRBJ1-2 and V is TRBV5-1; D remains ambiguous. V lost 0 bases to trimming and J lost 2 bases, with 11 bases between them. Germline V gene lookup returns CDR1 SGHRS and CDR2 YFSETQ. The CDR3 is 15 amino acids. The CDR3: CASSLDGTLNYGYTF. The CDR3 nucleotides read TGCGCCAGCAGCTTGGACGGAACCCTAAACTATGGCTACACCTTC.

The chain employs TRBV7-2 and TRBJ2-1, with TRBD1 matching 8 bases. CDR3 length equals 17 residues. V lost 0 bases to trimming and J lost 3 bases; unmatched junction nucleotides: 7. CDR1 and CDR2 (germline): SGHTA, FQGNSA. CDR3 sequence (DNA): TGTGCCAGCAGCTTAGCGCAGGGGACAGGAAACTACAATGAGCAGTTCTTC. This encodes CASSLAQGTGNYNEQFF.

The gene calls are TRBV11-2 and TRBJ1-1; D unclear. This CDR3 has 13 amino acids. V lost 5 bases, J lost 3 bases, and 10 bases lay in between. Germline V gives CDR1 SGHAT, CDR2 FQNNGV. In nucleotides, the CDR3 is TGTGCCAGCAGCGAGGATAGACACACTGAAGCTTTCTTT. This sequence encodes CASSEDRHTEAFF.

This clonotype was seen a handful of times. A read error may produce the germline difference seen at one junction end. The chain joins TRBV4-2 to TRBJ2-7; D remains unclear. This CDR3 contains 13 residues. Germline lookup yields CDR1 LGHNA and CDR2 YNFKEQ. The CDR3 region has the DNA TGTGCCAGGAGCCCCGGGCTCCCCTACGAGCAGTACTTC. This codes for CARSPGLPYEQYF.

The rearrangement links TRBV27 to TRBJ2-3, with a weak D call TRBD2 (5 bases). From germline, CDR1 is MNHEY and CDR2 SMNVEV (reference sequence). CDR3 size: 14 residues. With 6 bases removed from V and 1 base from J, the gap between germline ends came to 11 bases. DNA of the CDR3: TGTGCCAGCAGATCGGTGGGAGGCACAGATACGCAGTATTTT. Encoded protein: CASRSVGGTDTQYF.

This clonotype was detected only a few times. This chain connects TRBV4-2 to TRBJ2-3; perhaps TRBD1 as D (6 bases). Trimming removed 1 base from V and 5 bases from J, with 13 bases in between. Germline CDR1 LGHNA, CDR2 YNFKEQ. CDR3 length: 15 residues. The CDR3 sequence: CASSQVDPRGDTQYF. As DNA, the CDR3 is TGTGCCAGCAGCCAAGTTGATCCCAGGGGAGATACGCAGTATTTT.

This clonotype was found a few times. The chain has TRBV18 and TRBJ1-1; TRBD1 aligns across 9 bases. This CDR3 is 14 amino acids long. Per germline, CDR1 KGHSH and CDR2 LQKENI. With 3 bases clipped from V and 10 bases from J, the junction kept 9 bases outside the gene matches. Written as DNA, the CDR3 is TGTGCCAGCTCACCCCCGACGAGGACAGGGGTAGCTTTCTTT. Translation: CASSPPTRTGVAFF.

This clonotype was recorded a few times. The chain employs TRBV28 and TRBJ2-7, with D maybe TRBD1 (6 bases). V shed 6 bases and J shed 0 bases, with 15 bases lying between them. CDR3 length: 15 residues. Germline V gene data show CDR1 as MDHEN and CDR2 as SYDVKM. CDR3 DNA sequence: TGTGCCAGCAGACTACTCCGGGACAACTCCTACGAGCAGTACTTC. It specifies CASRLLRDNSYEQYF.

The chain links TRBV10-2 to TRBJ1-4, with D perhaps TRBD1 (6 bases). Germline CDR1 and CDR2: WSHSY and SAAADI. This CDR3 is 17 amino acids long. The V end lost 4 bases, the J end lost 0 bases, and 15 bases lay between the germline ends. This CDR3 is CASSAGHLLATNEKLFF. The DNA for the CDR3 is TGCGCCAGCAGTGCGGGACACCTCCTTGCAACTAATGAAAAACTGTTTTTT.

This clonotype appeared a few times. The rearrangement joins TRBV15 to TRBJ2-3; 8 bases map to TRBD1. Per the germline V gene, CDR1 is LNHNV and CDR2 is YYDKDF (reference sequence). CDR3 size: 15 residues. Trimming took 3 bases from V and 6 from J; bases not matched to a gene: 8. CDR3 loop: CATSRTSGGGDTQYF. The CDR3 DNA is TGTGCCACCAGCAGGACCTCAGGGGGCGGGGATACGCAGTATTTT.

The chain links TRBV25-1 to TRBJ2-2, with TRBD1 as a possible D gene (5 bases). The germline gives CDR1 MGHDK, CDR2 SYGVNS. The CDR3 has 14 residues. V lost 3 bases and J 7 bases, leaving 12 bases between the germline ends. The CDR3, as DNA: TGTGCCAGCAGTGAGGATGGACACAACGGGGAGCTGTTTTTT. Its translation is CASSEDGHNGELFF.

J is TRBJ2-5 and V is TRBV5-5; D possibly matches TRBD1 or TRBD2 (5 bases each). The CDR3 is 14 amino acids. V shed 3 bases and J shed 3 bases, with 12 bases lying between them. Germline CDR1 SGHKS, CDR2 YYEKEE (reference sequence). CDR3 region: CASSSGTEEETQYF. The CDR3 DNA follows: TGTGCCAGCAGCTCCGGGACGGAAGAAGAGACCCAGTACTTC.

The V gene is TRBV4-2, the J gene TRBJ2-6, with D possibly being TRBD2 (6 bases). V was shortened by 2 bases and J by 1 base, with 15 bases between the two germline ends. The length of the CDR3 is 18 residues. The germline V gene encodes CDR1 LGHNA and CDR2 YNFKEQ. CDR3 in amino acids: CASSQPLRLGSGANVLTF. In DNA form, the CDR3 reads TGTGCCAGCAGCCAACCTCTGAGACTAGGATCTGGGGCCAACGTCCTGACTTTC.

This clonotype was seen a handful of times. The chain links TRBV3-1 to TRBJ2-5; the D gene is possibly TRBD2 (6 bases). This CDR3 has 15 amino acids. In germline, CDR1 is LGHDT, CDR2 YNNKEL (reference sequence). Trimming removed 3 bases from V and 3 bases from J, with 14 bases in between. This CDR3 is CASSQNHRLEETQYF. CDR3 DNA: TGTGCCAGCAGCCAGAATCACCGACTAGAAGAGACCCAGTACTTC.

This chain uses TRBV7-9 with TRBJ1-2; TRBD1 matches at 10 bases. The CDR3 spans 16 residues. J was trimmed by 6 bases and V by 5 bases; bases with no gene match: 12. Germline V gene lookup returns CDR1 SEHNR and CDR2 FQNEAQ (reference sequence). The CDR3 sequence: CASSHTTGGAWNGYTF. The CDR3 DNA reads as TGTGCCAGCAGCCATACGACAGGGGGCGCTTGGAATGGCTACACCTTC.

This clonotype appeared a few times. J is TRBJ1-1 and V is TRBV20-1; a weak D match, TRBD1 (6 bases). The germline V gene encodes CDR1 DFQATT and CDR2 SNEGSKA (reference sequence). V lost 2 bases and J lost 11, with 24 bases in between. The CDR3 consists of 15 residues. CDR3 sequence: CSARLSGNRDGSAFF. CDR3 nucleotide sequence: TGCAGTGCTAGACTTTCCGGAAACAGGGACGGGTCGGCTTTCTTT.

This clonotype came up a few times. This chain uses TRBV4-3 with TRBJ2-3, with D perhaps being TRBD1 or TRBD2 (7 bases each). V was clipped by 1 base and J by 1 base, with 15 bases between them. The length of the CDR3 is 17 residues. Germline CDR1 and CDR2: LGHNA and YSLEER. CDR3 amino acids: CASSQAAQGGGTDTQYF. The CDR3 DNA sequence: TGCGCCAGCAGCCAAGCCGCGCAGGGGGGGGGCACAGATACGCAGTATTTT.